The sequence of this T cell receptor (beta chain) was determined in a study of blood T cell repertoires in COVID-19. V shed 4 bases and J 7 bases; nucleotides not matched to a gene: 10. The germline gives CDR1 KGHSH, CDR2 LQKENI. The CDR3 has 15 residues. Per the authors' pipeline: Quantification of nucleated cells was approximated via reference gene primer amplification. This table comes from immunoSEQ multiplex PCR, and its TCRdb copy is limited to in-frame clones, with some not included. The DNA was the basis for D and trimming; V, J and clone size are from that table. The sample has approximately 120,000 clones, roughly 84% seen once; the top ten hold over 1%.

The chain carries TRBV18 and TRBJ1-1, with 9 bases identical to TRBD1. The material sequenced was peripheral blood. The clonotype comes from a woman of 80 years or more with acute or convalescent COVID-19. The DNA for the CDR3 is TGTGCCAGCTCACTTAGGACAGGGGAGTCGGGTGAAGCTTTCTTT. It translates to CASSLRTGESGEAFF.